Listed here are 25 T cell receptor beta chains from one sample, sequenced in a study of T cell repertoires in cytomegalovirus infection. TCRdb ran MiXCR on the reads and lists one entry per CDR3 protein. The sample gives around 200,000 distinct CDR3 sequences, about 40% of which show up once; around 64% is in the top ten. Their antigens are not known. Here the sequenced sample was CD8+ T cells from cultured PBMCs, taken from culture after CMV antigen stimulation. The receptors shown here come from a human donor in good health (CMV status not recorded). Some clones in this sample may be carry-over from other donors' samples.

This clonotype was picked up a small number of times. The V and J genes are TRBV7-2 and TRBJ2-7; 10 bases match TRBD2. The CDR3 covers 16 residues. Trimming at V came to 5 bases and at J to 4 bases, leaving 11 bases not matched to a gene. Germline lookup yields CDR1 SGHTA and CDR2 FQGNSA. In DNA, the CDR3 is TGTGCCAGCAGCCCAAATCTAGCGGGAGTTATTTACGAGCAGTACTTC. This translates into CASSPNLAGVIYEQYF.

This clonotype was observed a few times. This chain uses TRBV7-9 with TRBJ2-7; D is possibly TRBD1 or TRBD2 (5 bases each). CDR1 and CDR2 from the germline V gene are SEHNR and FQNEAQ (reference sequence). CDR3 size: 17 residues. V gave up 4 bases and J gave up 2 bases, with 21 bases separating them. CDR3 protein: CASSSAAGTEIPYEQYF. The CDR3 coding sequence is TGTGCCAGCAGCTCAGCGGCCGGGACGGAAATTCCCTACGAGCAGTACTTC. Combining the CDR3 with reference TRBV7-9 and TRBJ2-7 gives the whole variable domain DTGVSQNPRHKITKRGQNVTFRCDPISEHNRLYWYRQTLGQGPEFLTYFQNEAQLEKSRLLSDRFSAERPKGSFSTLEIQRTEQGDSAMYLCASSSAAGTEIPYEQYFGPGTRLTVT.

This clonotype was seen a few times. The V call is TRBV12-3 or TRBV12-4, the J call TRBJ2-7, with 12 bases fitting TRBD2. The CDR3 length is 17 residues. V gave up 8 bases and J gave up 6 bases; unmatched junction bases: 17. DNA of the CDR3: TGTGCCAGCCTCCCTAGCGGGGGGGCCTCGTCGAAGACCGAGCAGTACTTC. Protein product: CASLPSGGASSKTEQYF.

The V gene is TRBV7-9, the J gene TRBJ2-3; TRBD1 matches 7 bases. The CDR3 runs 15 residues. Per the germline V gene, CDR1 is SEHNR and CDR2 is FQNEAQ (reference sequence). Trimming cost V 7 bases and J 2 bases; bases outside gene matches: 9. The CDR3 protein is CASIDRVGNTDTQYF. The CDR3 DNA reads as TGTGCCAGCATCGACAGGGTGGGAAACACAGATACGCAGTATTTT.

This rearrangement joins TRBV27 to TRBJ1-5; 8 bases are shared with TRBD1. This CDR3 comprises 15 residues. V gave up 5 bases and J gave up 3 bases; unmatched junction bases: 6. Per the germline V gene, CDR1 is MNHEY and CDR2 is SMNVEV (reference sequence). CDR3 residues: CASSKGQGANQPQHF. In DNA form, the CDR3 reads TGTGCCAGCAGTAAAGGACAGGGAGCCAATCAGCCCCAGCATTTT.

The V and J genes are TRBV27 and TRBJ2-7; TRBD2 might be the D (5 bases). The V end lost 3 bases, the J end lost 4 bases, and 10 bases lay between the germline ends. Germline CDR1 is MNHEY and CDR2 is SMNVEV (reference sequence). This CDR3 has 13 residues. The DNA of the CDR3 is TGTGCCAGCAGTTTGGTCGAGCGGTACGAGCAGTACTTC. This codes for CASSLVERYEQYF.

This rearrangement joins TRBV19 to TRBJ1-1; maybe TRBD1 (5 bases). V lost 4 bases, J lost 5 bases, and 17 bases lay in between. The CDR3 length is 15 residues. Germline CDR1 and CDR2: LNHDA and SQIVND (reference sequence). This chain's CDR3 is CASSTNGRRVTEAFF. Written as DNA, the CDR3 is TGTGCCAGTAGTACCAACGGCCGCAGGGTGACTGAAGCTTTCTTT.

This clonotype was picked up a small number of times. This CDR3 is CASSFPRSGQGSSNEQFF. CDR3 coding DNA: TGTGCCAGCAGTTTTCCCAGGTCCGGACAGGGGTCTTCCAATGAGCAGTTCTTC. The chain is built from TRBV7-3 and TRBJ2-1; 9 bases agree with TRBD1. The CDR3 is 18 amino acids. Trimming cost V 6 bases and J 6 bases; bases outside gene matches: 18. CDR1 is SGHTA and CDR2 is FQGTGA in the germline V gene.

There are a few counts of this clonotype. The V and J genes are TRBV27 and TRBJ2-7; 9 bases fit TRBD1. Germline V gene sequence: CDR1 MNHEY, CDR2 SMNVEV (reference sequence). J gave up 3 bases and V 1 base, and 4 bases lay outside the gene matches. This CDR3 has 15 amino acids. The CDR3 DNA is TGTGCCAGCAGTTTATGGGGACAGGGATTCTACGAGCAGTACTTC. Its translation: CASSLWGQGFYEQYF.

This clonotype was seen a few times. The chain has TRBV6-5 and TRBJ2-1; 7 positions match TRBD1. The J segment lost 10 bases and the V segment lost 2 bases, leaving 2 bases of the junction unmatched. This CDR3 has 12 amino acids. Germline CDR1 reads MNHEY; CDR2 reads SVGAGI. Here the CDR3 DNA reads TGTGCCAGCAGTTACAGGGGGCAGGAGCAGTTCTTC. This gives the protein CASSYRGQEQFF.

The CDR3 loop is CASSSRGGVSGANVLTF. The CDR3 DNA follows: TGCGCCAGCAGCTCCCGTGGAGGGGTATCTGGGGCCAACGTCCTGACTTTC. This chain uses TRBV5-1 with TRBJ2-6; D is perhaps TRBD2 (6 bases). Germline V gene lookup returns CDR1 SGHRS and CDR2 YFSETQ. CDR3 length: 17 amino acids. V was shortened by 3 bases and J by 1 base, with 14 bases between the two germline ends.

The V call is TRBV11-2, the J call TRBJ2-5; the D gene is possibly TRBD2 (5 bases). CDR1 and CDR2 (germline): SGHAT, FQNNGV. This CDR3 is built from 15 residues. V was shortened by 5 bases and J by 4 bases, with 17 bases between the two germline ends. In DNA form, the CDR3 reads TGTGCCAGCAGCATCCGGGAACTCGCCCTAGAGACCCAGTACTTC. This sequence encodes CASSIRELALETQYF.

This clonotype was detected only a few times. The chain is built from TRBV28 and TRBJ2-5; no definite D call. V was clipped by 6 bases and J by 10 bases, with 21 bases between them. The CDR3 is 14 residues long. Germline-derived CDR1 and CDR2 are MDHEN and SYDVKM. The CDR3 DNA reads TGTGCCAGCAGCTCCGGACGGCCTATGGGCGGCCAGTACTTC. It translates to CASSSGRPMGGQYF.

This clonotype showed up just a few times. The V gene is TRBV28, the J gene TRBJ2-6; the D gene is possibly TRBD1 (6 bases). Trimming pared 2 bases from V and 0 bases from J, leaving 14 bases between. Per the germline V gene, CDR1 is MDHEN and CDR2 is SYDVKM. This CDR3 is built from 18 residues. The CDR3 region is CASSLLGHTISGANVLTF. The CDR3 DNA reads TGTGCCAGCAGTTTACTGGGACACACCATCTCTGGGGCCAACGTCCTGACTTTC.

This clonotype was counted only a few times. The chain recombines TRBV6-1 with TRBJ2-2; no clear D gene. Per germline, CDR1 MNHNS and CDR2 SASEGT. V lost 4 bases, J lost 4 bases, and 22 bases lay in between. The CDR3 is 18 amino acids. CDR3 amino acids: CASSAFLVLAVPTGELFF. The CDR3 DNA reads as TGTGCCAGCAGTGCCTTCCTTGTTCTGGCGGTGCCCACCGGGGAGCTGTTTTTT.

J is TRBJ1-1 and V is TRBV12-3 or TRBV12-4; 7 positions agree with TRBD1. This CDR3 comprises 15 residues. V shed 6 bases and J 2 bases; nucleotides not matched to a gene: 9. Here the CDR3 DNA reads TGTGCCAGCAGCCAAACCCCAGGGGGTAACACTGAAGCTTTCTTT. Protein product: CASSQTPGGNTEAFF.

Only a few counts were recorded for this clonotype. The chain couples TRBV27 to TRBJ2-1; D remains unclear. Trimming stripped 5 bases from V and 7 bases from J, with 12 bases between. The CDR3 contains 13 residues. Germline V gene sequence: CDR1 MNHEY, CDR2 SMNVEV (reference sequence). CDR3: CASSQSPSNEQFF. The CDR3 nucleotides are TGTGCCAGCAGTCAGAGCCCATCTAATGAGCAGTTCTTC.

The J gene is TRBJ2-1, the V gene TRBV27; 13 nucleotides align to TRBD2. V shed 5 bases, J shed 2 bases, and the junction held 3 bases outside the gene matches. The CDR3 sequence is 16 residues long. The germline V gene encodes CDR1 MNHEY and CDR2 SMNVEV (reference sequence). The CDR3 reads CASSVGLAGAYNEQFF. Written as DNA, the CDR3 is TGTGCCAGCAGTGTCGGACTAGCGGGGGCCTACAATGAGCAGTTCTTC.

J is TRBJ2-6 and V is TRBV7-8; D may be TRBD2 (5 bases). V was clipped by 5 bases and J by 1 base, with 18 bases between them. The CDR3 totals 18 residues. Germline V gives CDR1 SGHVS, CDR2 FQNEAQ. In DNA, the CDR3 is TGTGCCAGCAGCCCCAGCCGTGAACTAGGGTCTGGGGCCAACGTCCTGACTTTC. Its translation: CASSPSRELGSGANVLTF.

The rearrangement uses TRBV10-3 and TRBJ2-7; TRBD1 or TRBD2 may be the D gene (5 bases each). Germline loops: CDR1 ENHRY, CDR2 SYGVKD. This CDR3 region has 13 residues. V was cut by 3 bases and J by 7 bases, with 13 bases left in between. The CDR3 DNA sequence: TGTGCCATCAGTGAACGGGTAGGGGAGGAGCAGTACTTC. The encoded protein is CAISERVGEEQYF.

The CDR3 sequence: CASSTMDRGTQYF. DNA for the CDR3: TGTGCCAGCAGTACCATGGATCGGGGTACGCAGTATTTT. The rearrangement links TRBV12-3 or TRBV12-4 to TRBJ2-3, with D perhaps TRBD2 (5 bases). The CDR3 has 13 amino acids. V dropped 5 bases and J dropped 8 bases, with 14 bases sitting between them.

This chain joins TRBV7-4 and TRBJ2-1; TRBD2 is a possible D gene (6 bases). Germline lookup yields CDR1 SGHVT and CDR2 SQSDAQ. The CDR3 loop spans 17 amino acids. V was trimmed by 2 bases and J by 0 bases, leaving 14 bases between them. The CDR3 reads CASSLRVRGSSYNEQFF. The DNA for the CDR3 is TGTGCCAGCAGCTTAAGGGTCCGGGGGAGCTCCTACAATGAGCAGTTCTTC.

This clonotype has at least ten counts. J is TRBJ1-1 and V is TRBV4-1, with D possibly matching TRBD1 (5 bases). This CDR3 is 13 amino acids long. V was cut by 4 bases and J by 0 bases, with 6 bases left in between. CDR1 and CDR2 (germline): MGHRA, YSYEKL. The DNA for the CDR3 is TGCGCCAGCAGCCTGACAGTGAACACTGAAGCTTTCTTT. It specifies CASSLTVNTEAFF.

This clonotype was observed at least ten times. This rearrangement joins TRBV7-2 to TRBJ2-3, with D possibly being TRBD2 (7 bases). The V end was cut by 2 bases, the J end by 6 bases, with 24 bases between. This CDR3 contains 18 residues. CDR1 and CDR2 (germline): SGHTA, FQGNSA. The CDR3 loop is CASSLRGDGRRVDDTQYF. Written as DNA, the CDR3 is TGTGCCAGCAGCTTAAGGGGGGACGGGAGGAGGGTCGACGATACGCAGTATTTT.

This clonotype showed up just a few times. The genes are TRBV15 and TRBJ1-3; D is ambiguous. The V end lost 6 bases, the J end lost 5 bases, and 11 bases lay between the germline ends. The CDR3 consists of 13 residues. In germline, CDR1 is LNHNV, CDR2 YYDKDF (reference sequence). This CDR3 reads CATSLTERNTIYF. The CDR3 DNA is TGTGCCACCAGTCTAACGGAGAGAAACACCATATATTTT.